The rows below give T cell receptor beta chains drawn from one sample of a study of CD8+CD57+ T cells in acquired aplastic anemia. TCRdb reprocessed the reads with MiXCR, giving one entry per CDR3 protein. The sample records some 150,000 distinct CDR3 sequences, around 75% being singletons. The sample comprised sorted CD4+, CD8+, or CD8+CD57+ T cells (not recorded which) from PBMCs. The receptors stem from a human donor with aplastic anemia. Both conserved end residues are part of each CDR3. D genes are given only for firm matches. The size field is filled for only some rows; it gives once, few, many or a size class.

abundance	j_gene	d_gene	v_gene	CDR3nt	CDR3aa
-	TRBJ2-3	-	TRBV7-2	TGTGCCAGCAGCTTAGGACTCTCGACCTACACAGATACGCAGTATTTT	CASSLGLSTYTDTQYF
-	TRBJ2-3	TRBD2	TRBV24-1	TGTGCCACCAGTGATGTAAGCGGGAGAGTCGGCACAGATACGCAGTATTTT	CATSDVSGRVGTDTQYF
-	TRBJ1-2	TRBD1	TRBV29-1	TGCAGCGCCGGGGACAGTAACTATGGCTACACCTTC	CSAGDSNYGYTF
-	TRBJ1-5	-	TRBV15	TGTGCCACCAGCAGAGGGGTCGGGCAGCCCCAGCATTTT	CATSRGVGQPQHF
-	TRBJ2-1	-	TRBV29-1	TGCAGCGTTGACGACAGACGACTCTACAATGAGCAGTTCTTC	CSVDDRRLYNEQFF
-	TRBJ2-1	TRBD2	TRBV5-1	TGCGCCAGCAAGGGAGTAGCGGGGGGGCTTAATGAGCAGTTCTTC	CASKGVAGGLNEQFF
-	TRBJ1-2	TRBD1	TRBV20-1	TGCAGTGCTAGGGGGACAGGGCTCTATGGCTACACCTTC	CSARGTGLYGYTF
-	TRBJ2-2	TRBD2	TRBV6-4	TGTGCCAGCAGTGACTCCGAGCGGGAGACCGGGGAGCTGTTTTTT	CASSDSERETGELFF
-	TRBJ2-7	TRBD2	TRBV7-8	TGTGCCAGCAGTACTAGCGGGGCCTACGAGCAGTACTTC	CASSTSGAYEQYF
-	TRBJ2-7	-	TRBV20-1	TGCAGTGCCCCTCCGACGGGCCGTCTGGAGCAGTACTTC	CSAPPTGRLEQYF
-	TRBJ2-2	TRBD1	TRBV19	TGTGCCAGTAGAGGGACAGGGGTAACCGGGGAGCTGTTTTTT	CASRGTGVTGELFF
-	TRBJ1-1	-	TRBV5-5	TGCGCCAGCAGAACCAGGGGAGGGGATGAAGCTTTCTTT	CASRTRGGDEAFF
-	TRBJ2-1	-	TRBV6-4	TGTGCCAGCAGCCCGGTGGGGGGGGCGTCCTACAATGAGCAGTTCTTC	CASSPVGGASYNEQFF
-	TRBJ1-4	-	TRBV19	TGTGCCAGTAGCCTGGACCGCTACGGTAATGAAAAACTGTTTTTT	CASSLDRYGNEKLFF
-	TRBJ2-1	-	TRBV19	TGTGCCAGTAGTATAGTTGGGGACTCGCAGTTCTTC	CASSIVGDSQFF
once	TRBJ2-1	-	TRBV9	TGTGCCAGCAGCGGTAGGGGGAATGAGCAGTTCTTC	CASSGRGNEQFF
-	TRBJ2-3	TRBD2	TRBV20-1	TGCAGTGCTTGGACTAGCGGGAGGGCCGTGACGCAGTATTTT	CSAWTSGRAVTQYF
-	TRBJ2-1	-	TRBV10-3	TGTGCCATCAGTGAGTCGAGTCAGTCCTACAATGAGCAGTTCTTC	CAISESSQSYNEQFF
-	TRBJ2-2	TRBD1	TRBV10-3	TGTGCCATCAGTGGGACAGGGAGGAACACCGGGGAGCTGTTTTTT	CAISGTGRNTGELFF
many	TRBJ2-6	-	TRBV7-9	TGTGCCAGCAGCTTACTCGGTTCGGGGGCCAACGTCCTGACTTTC	CASSLLGSGANVLTF